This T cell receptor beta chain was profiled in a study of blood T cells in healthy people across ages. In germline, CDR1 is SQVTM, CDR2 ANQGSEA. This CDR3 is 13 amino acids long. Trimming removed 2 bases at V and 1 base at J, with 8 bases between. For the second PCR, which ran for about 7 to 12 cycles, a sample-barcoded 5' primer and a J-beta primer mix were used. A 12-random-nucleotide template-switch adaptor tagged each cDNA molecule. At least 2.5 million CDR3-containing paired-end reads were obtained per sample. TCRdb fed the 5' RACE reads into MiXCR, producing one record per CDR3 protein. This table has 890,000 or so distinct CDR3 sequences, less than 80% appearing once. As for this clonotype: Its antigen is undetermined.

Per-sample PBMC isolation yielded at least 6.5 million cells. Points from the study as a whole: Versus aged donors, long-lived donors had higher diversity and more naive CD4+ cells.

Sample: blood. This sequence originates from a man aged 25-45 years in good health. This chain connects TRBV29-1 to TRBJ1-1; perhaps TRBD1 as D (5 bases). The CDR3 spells CSVENGQNTEAFF. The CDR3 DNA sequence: TGCAGCGTTGAAAACGGACAGAACACTGAAGCTTTCTTT.